Each of the 14 T cell receptor beta chains below was sequenced from the same sample in a study of Ad26.COV2.S vaccination and SARS-CoV-2 variants. Treatment in this sample: 19 received Ad26.COV2.S at low or high dose, single or two shots; five or six received placebo; per-sample allocation not given. Specimen acquisition occurred on day 63 following the initial vaccine or placebo injection. TCRdb's table, derived via immunoSEQ multiplex PCR, lists solely in-frame clones and lacks some. The sample has a few hundred thousand clones, roughly 91% seen once; the top ten hold under 4.5%. The sequences come from peripheral blood, collected in a trial of Ad26.COV2.S vaccine versus placebo. Source of these receptors: a person between 18 and 65 years old who received the Ad26.COV2.S COVID-19 vaccine or a placebo.

The rearrangement uses TRBV4-3 and TRBJ2-7, with D possibly being TRBD2 (5 bases). The germline CDR1 and CDR2 sequences are LGHNA and YSLEER. Trimming left V 0 bases short and J 2 bases short, with 11 bases between. The CDR3 is 15 residues long. Here the CDR3 reads CASSQEFGGPYEQYF. The CDR3 DNA follows: TGCGCCAGCAGCCAAGAGTTCGGAGGCCCCTACGAGCAGTACTTC.

This chain joins TRBV7-8 and TRBJ2-3, with a weak D call TRBD2 (5 bases). Trimming cost V 1 base and J 3 bases, with 8 bases left between them. CDR1 is SGHVS and CDR2 is FQNEAQ in the germline V gene. The CDR3 has 14 amino acids. DNA for the CDR3: TGTGCCAGCAGCTTAGGAGGGATAACAGATACGCAGTATTTT. Amino acids: CASSLGGITDTQYF.

This sequence joins TRBV7-2 and TRBJ2-2; possible D gene TRBD2, 6 bases. Trimming pared 7 bases from V and 4 bases from J, leaving 13 bases between. Germline V gene lookup returns CDR1 SGHTA and CDR2 FQGNSA. The CDR3 has 14 residues. Written as DNA, the CDR3 is TGTGCCAGCACCCATACTAGCTCCACCGGGGAGCTGTTTTTT. Protein product: CASTHTSSTGELFF.

The rearrangement joins TRBV5-6 to TRBJ2-2; TRBD1 or TRBD2 may be the D gene (5 bases each). Germline CDR1 reads SGHDT; CDR2 reads YYEEEE. The CDR3 runs to 16 residues. The ends were cut back, 6 bases at V and 3 bases at J, with 18 bases in the middle. The CDR3: CASKREGRGDTGELFF. The CDR3 DNA reads TGTGCCAGCAAAAGAGAGGGTAGGGGAGACACCGGGGAGCTGTTTTTT. The variable domain in full, with the rest retrieved from reference TRBV5-6 and TRBJ2-2, is DAGVTQSPTHLIKTRGQQVTLRCSPKSGHDTVSWYQQALGQGPQFIFQYYEEEERQRGNFPDRFSGHQFPNYSSELNVNALLLGDSALYLCASKREGRGDTGELFFGEGSRLTVL.

In its sample, this clone was seen a few times. The chain joins TRBV3-1 (or the pseudogene TRBV3-2) to TRBJ2-7; D may be TRBD1 (6 bases). Looked up from germline, CDR1 is LGHDT and CDR2 is YNNKEL (reference sequence). With 4 bases removed from V and 4 bases from J, the gap between germline ends came to 14 bases. CDR3 size: 14 residues. DNA of the CDR3: TGTGCCAGCAGCCCAACGACAGGCAAGTACGAGCAGTACTTC. Translating it yields CASSPTTGKYEQYF.

J is TRBJ1-2 and V is TRBV3-1 (or the pseudogene TRBV3-2), with D possibly matching TRBD1 (6 bases). The CDR3 is made up of 14 amino acids. V was clipped by 1 base and J by 7 bases, with 13 bases between them. Germline V gives CDR1 LGHDT, CDR2 YNNKEL (reference sequence). CDR3 bases: TGTGCCAGCAGCCAAGGGGGAGGGACAACTGGCTACACCTTC. Encoded protein: CASSQGGGTTGYTF.

This chain joins TRBV19 and TRBJ2-7; tentatively, D is TRBD1 (5 bases). Trimming removed 3 bases at V and 2 bases at J, with 14 bases between. Germline V gene sequence: CDR1 LNHDA, CDR2 SQIVND (reference sequence). This CDR3 is 15 amino acids long. As DNA, the CDR3 is TGTGCCAGTAGTATCAGCCTCCAGGGTACCTACGAGCAGTACTTC. Its protein is CASSISLQGTYEQYF.

The genes are TRBV14 and TRBJ2-5; D might be TRBD2 (6 bases). Deletions cut 4 bases from V and 5 bases from J, with 14 bases between. The CDR3 contains 14 residues. Germline values: CDR1 SGHDN, CDR2 FVKESK. CDR3 bases: TGTGCCAGCAGCCTCCCGGGAGTTGGGGAGACCCAGTACTTC. It translates to CASSLPGVGETQYF.

This chain joins TRBV6-6 and TRBJ2-6, with D maybe TRBD1 (5 bases). CDR3 size: 15 residues. CDR1 and CDR2 from the germline V gene are MNHNY and SVGAGI (reference sequence). Trimming pared 2 bases from V and 4 bases from J, leaving 9 bases between. The CDR3 DNA reads as TGTGCCAGCAGTTACGGGGCCCGGGGGGCCAACGTCCTGACTTTC. Protein: CASSYGARGANVLTF.

V gene TRBV5-1 combines with J gene TRBJ1-1; D possibly corresponds to TRBD1 (6 bases). The germline V gene has CDR1 SGHRS and CDR2 YFSETQ. Trimming stripped 3 bases from V and 0 bases from J, with 9 bases between. The CDR3 is made up of 14 amino acids. CDR3 DNA sequence: TGCGCCAGCAGCTACGGGACATTGAACACTGAAGCTTTCTTT. This sequence encodes CASSYGTLNTEAFF.

This clone appeared a single time. The V and J genes are TRBV13 and TRBJ1-1; D gene ambiguous. Trimming cost V 2 bases and J 6 bases, with 13 bases left between them. Germline V gene lookup returns CDR1 PRHDT and CDR2 FYEKMQ (reference sequence). The CDR3 is 14 residues long. The CDR3 nucleotides read TGTGCCAGCAGCTTAATCAGGAAGGGTCCTGAAGCTTTCTTT. Its protein is CASSLIRKGPEAFF. Full variable domain (remainder filled in from reference TRBV13 and TRBJ1-1): AAGVIQSPRHLIKEKRETATLKCYPIPRHDTVYWYQQGPGQDPQFLISFYEKMQSDKGSIPDRFSAQQFSDYHSELNMSSLELGDSALYFCASSLIRKGPEAFFGQGTRLTVV.

The chain has TRBV7-2 and TRBJ1-5, with 7 bases matching TRBD1. After removal of 3 bases from V and 3 bases from J, the junction contained 8 bases not matched to a gene. The CDR3 totals 16 residues. Germline CDR1 reads SGHTA; CDR2 reads FQGNSA. This CDR3 is CASSFDSGQFNQPQHF. CDR3 in DNA: TGTGCCAGCAGCTTCGACTCGGGACAGTTCAATCAGCCCCAGCATTTT.

The chain links TRBV5-1 to TRBJ1-1; 8 nucleotides line up with TRBD1. J gave up 5 bases and V 4 bases, and 13 bases lay outside the gene matches. CDR3 length: 16 amino acids. Germline-derived CDR1 and CDR2 are SGHRS and YFSETQ. CDR3 protein: CASSTNADRGGTEAFF. CDR3 nucleotide sequence: TGCGCCAGCAGCACAAACGCCGACAGGGGTGGGACTGAAGCTTTCTTT.

The rearrangement uses TRBV6-1 and TRBJ2-5; D not certain. Germline loops: CDR1 MNHNS, CDR2 SASEGT. Between the trimmed V and J ends, which lost 3 bases and 1 base, there was a span of 3 bases. The length of the CDR3 is 12 residues. CDR3 in DNA: TGTGCCAGCAGTGAGTCCCAAGAGACCCAGTACTTC. As protein: CASSESQETQYF.